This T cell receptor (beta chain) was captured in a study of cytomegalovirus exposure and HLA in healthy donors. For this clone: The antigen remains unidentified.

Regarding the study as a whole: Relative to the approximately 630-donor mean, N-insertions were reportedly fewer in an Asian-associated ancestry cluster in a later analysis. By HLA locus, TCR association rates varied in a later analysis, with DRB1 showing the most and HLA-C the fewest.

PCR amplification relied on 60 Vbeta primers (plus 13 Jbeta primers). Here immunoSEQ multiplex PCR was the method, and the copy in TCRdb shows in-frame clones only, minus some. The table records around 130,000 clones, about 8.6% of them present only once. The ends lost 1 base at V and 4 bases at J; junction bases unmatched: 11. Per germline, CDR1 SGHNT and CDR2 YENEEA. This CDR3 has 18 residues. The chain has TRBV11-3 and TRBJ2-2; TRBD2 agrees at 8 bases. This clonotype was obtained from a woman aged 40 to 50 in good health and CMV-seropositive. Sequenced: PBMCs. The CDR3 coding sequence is TGTGCCAGCAGCTTAGCTCTTGGACTAGCCGCAGTCACCGGGGAGCTGTTTTTT. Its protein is CASSLALGLAAVTGELFF.